The rows below give T cell receptor beta chains drawn from one sample of a study of blood T cell repertoires in COVID-19. Sequencing used immunoSEQ multiplex PCR; TCRdb keeps in-frame clones, though not all of them. The sample carries 250,000 to 400,000 clones, 70% to 90% recorded once. The sequencing input was peripheral blood. Receptors originate from a woman younger than 45 with COVID-19, enrolled during active disease. Both conserved end residues are part of each CDR3. D genes are given only for firm matches. Rows may omit the clone size; those that give it use once, few, many or a size class.

J gene: TRBJ2-3
D gene: -
clone size: -
V gene: TRBV21-1
CDR3 DNA: TGTGCCAGCAGCAAAGGGGGTGCTAGCGGGGGCGAAGAGGATACGCAGTATTTT
CDR3 protein: CASSKGGASGGEEDTQYF

J gene: TRBJ1-1
D gene: TRBD1
clone size: -
V gene: TRBV29-1
CDR3 DNA: TGCAGCGTTCGGGACAGGGGGCCGAACACTGAAGCTTTCTTT
CDR3 protein: CSVRDRGPNTEAFF

J gene: TRBJ1-5
D gene: -
clone size: -
V gene: TRBV19
CDR3 DNA: TGTGCCAGTAGTATGCGATCAGTTTTCTCGCCAGATAGGGGTCAGCCCCAGCATTTT
CDR3 protein: CASSMRSVFSPDRGQPQHF

J gene: TRBJ1-3
D gene: TRBD1
clone size: -
V gene: TRBV5-1
CDR3 DNA: TGCGCCAGCAGCTCTCAGCCCTCAGGGGGCGAGGGTGGAAACACCATATATTTT
CDR3 protein: CASSSQPSGGEGGNTIYF

J gene: TRBJ2-7
D gene: TRBD2
clone size: once
V gene: TRBV6-4
CDR3 DNA: TGTGCCAGCAGTAGTCTAGCGGGGGCCGAATACGAGCAGTACTTC
CDR3 protein: CASSSLAGAEYEQYF

J gene: TRBJ2-1
D gene: TRBD2
clone size: -
V gene: TRBV7-2
CDR3 DNA: TGTGCCAGCAGACCCATATCTAGCGGGGGCAATGAGCAGTTCTTC
CDR3 protein: CASRPISSGGNEQFF

J gene: TRBJ1-4
D gene: -
clone size: -
V gene: TRBV12-3/TRBV12-4
CDR3 DNA: TGTGCCAGCAGAACAGAGAATGAAAAACTGTTTTTT
CDR3 protein: CASRTENEKLFF

J gene: TRBJ1-2
D gene: -
clone size: -
V gene: TRBV7-8
CDR3 DNA: TGTGCCAGCAGCTTAGCGGCTGCCCGCACGGGGGGCTACACCTTC
CDR3 protein: CASSLAAARTGGYTF

J gene: TRBJ2-5
D gene: -
clone size: -
V gene: TRBV28
CDR3 DNA: TGTGCCAGCAGTGGACAGTCGCAAGAGACCCAGTACTTC
CDR3 protein: CASSGQSQETQYF

J gene: TRBJ1-2
D gene: -
clone size: -
V gene: TRBV28
CDR3 DNA: TGTGCCAGCAGTTTACTAGGTGACAGAGGCTACACCTTC
CDR3 protein: CASSLLGDRGYTF

J gene: TRBJ1-5
D gene: -
clone size: -
V gene: TRBV5-1
CDR3 DNA: TGCGCCAGCAGCTTGGCGGGGGATAGCAATCAGCCCCAGCATTTT
CDR3 protein: CASSLAGDSNQPQHF

J gene: TRBJ1-1
D gene: TRBD1
clone size: -
V gene: TRBV4-1
CDR3 DNA: TGCGCCAGCAGCCAGGACAGGCTCTCTGAAGCTTTCTTT
CDR3 protein: CASSQDRLSEAFF

J gene: TRBJ2-2
D gene: TRBD2
clone size: few
V gene: TRBV6-5
CDR3 DNA: TGTGCCAGCAGTTACTCGAGGACTAGCACCGGGGAGCTGTTTTTT
CDR3 protein: CASSYSRTSTGELFF

J gene: TRBJ1-2
D gene: TRBD1
clone size: -
V gene: TRBV4-3
CDR3 DNA: TGCGCCAGCAGCCAAGATACAGACAGGGTCTATGGCTACACCTTC
CDR3 protein: CASSQDTDRVYGYTF

J gene: TRBJ2-2
D gene: TRBD2
clone size: -
V gene: TRBV5-4
CDR3 DNA: TGTGCCAGCAGCTCGACGACTAGCGTATGGACCGGGGAGCTGTTTTTT
CDR3 protein: CASSSTTSVWTGELFF

J gene: TRBJ1-2
D gene: -
clone size: -
V gene: TRBV2
CDR3 DNA: TGTGCCAGCAGTGAAGCCTCTTACCCGGAGGCTGGTTATGGCTACACCTTC
CDR3 protein: CASSEASYPEAGYGYTF

J gene: TRBJ2-2
D gene: -
clone size: -
V gene: TRBV15
CDR3 DNA: TGTGCCACCAGCAGGGGGGAGGCCGGGGAGCTGTTTTTT
CDR3 protein: CATSRGEAGELFF

J gene: TRBJ2-3
D gene: TRBD2
clone size: -
V gene: TRBV18
CDR3 DNA: TGTGCCAGCTCGGCCGGGACTAGCGGCACAGATACGCAGTATTTT
CDR3 protein: CASSAGTSGTDTQYF

J gene: TRBJ1-2
D gene: TRBD1
clone size: -
V gene: TRBV24-1
CDR3 DNA: TGTGCCACCAGTGCCAGACAGGGGAGCTATGGCTACACCTTC
CDR3 protein: CATSARQGSYGYTF

J gene: TRBJ1-1
D gene: -
clone size: -
V gene: TRBV27
CDR3 DNA: TGTGCCAGCAGTTTCCGACAGACCTTAAAGAACACTGAAGCTTTCTTT
CDR3 protein: CASSFRQTLKNTEAFF

J gene: TRBJ1-6
D gene: -
clone size: -
V gene: TRBV2
CDR3 DNA: TGTGCCAGCAGTGAAGTGGGACACAATAATTCACCCCTCCACTTT
CDR3 protein: CASSEVGHNNSPLHF

J gene: TRBJ2-1
D gene: -
clone size: -
V gene: TRBV11-3
CDR3 DNA: TGTGCCAGCAGCTTAGGGGGCAGCGGGAATGAGCAGTTCTTC
CDR3 protein: CASSLGGSGNEQFF

J gene: TRBJ1-3
D gene: -
clone size: -
V gene: TRBV3-1/TRBV3-2
CDR3 DNA: TGTGCCAGCAGCCCGATTGCGGACTCTGGAAACACCATATATTTT
CDR3 protein: CASSPIADSGNTIYF

J gene: TRBJ2-1
D gene: TRBD2
clone size: -
V gene: TRBV11-2
CDR3 DNA: TGTGCCAGCAGCTTGGGCGGGGGTTACAATGAGCAGTTCTTC
CDR3 protein: CASSLGGGYNEQFF

J gene: TRBJ1-2
D gene: -
clone size: -
V gene: TRBV25-1
CDR3 DNA: TGTGCCAGCAGTGAATGGGGCCGAGAGGACTATGGCTACACCTTC
CDR3 protein: CASSEWGREDYGYTF

J gene: TRBJ1-2
D gene: -
clone size: -
V gene: TRBV11-2
CDR3 DNA: TGTGCCAGCAGCTCCGGAGGCTATGGCTACACCTTC
CDR3 protein: CASSSGGYGYTF

J gene: TRBJ1-4
D gene: -
clone size: -
V gene: TRBV7-8
CDR3 DNA: TGTGCCAGCAGCCCGGACAGTGCAACTAATGAAAAACTGTTTTTT
CDR3 protein: CASSPDSATNEKLFF

J gene: TRBJ1-2
D gene: -
clone size: -
V gene: TRBV9
CDR3 DNA: TGTGCCAGCAGCGTAGGGAGGGGTACTGGTGGCTACACCTTC
CDR3 protein: CASSVGRGTGGYTF

J gene: TRBJ2-3
D gene: TRBD2
clone size: -
V gene: TRBV5-1
CDR3 DNA: TGCGCCAGCAGCCCCGGGACTAGCGGGGGAGGGGATACGCAGTATTTT
CDR3 protein: CASSPGTSGGGDTQYF

J gene: TRBJ2-3
D gene: -
clone size: -
V gene: TRBV19
CDR3 DNA: TGTGCCAGTAGTATCGGGGCGGGGGCCGGTGTCACAGATACGCAGTATTTT
CDR3 protein: CASSIGAGAGVTDTQYF

J gene: TRBJ1-4
D gene: -
clone size: -
V gene: TRBV16
CDR3 DNA: TGTGCCAGCAGCCAGGGGAGCGGTCGGGAAAAACTGTTTTTT
CDR3 protein: CASSQGSGREKLFF

J gene: TRBJ1-5
D gene: -
clone size: -
V gene: TRBV2
CDR3 DNA: TGTGCCAGCAGTGGACAGGAAAATCAGCCCCAGCATTTT
CDR3 protein: CASSGQENQPQHF

J gene: TRBJ2-5
D gene: -
clone size: -
V gene: TRBV4-1
CDR3 DNA: TGCGCCAGCAGCCAACCCCGGGGGACCCAGTACTTC
CDR3 protein: CASSQPRGTQYF

J gene: TRBJ1-4
D gene: -
clone size: -
V gene: TRBV19
CDR3 DNA: TGTGCCACCCAGGGGCCAATACCCGCGAGCGAACTGTTTTTT
CDR3 protein: CATQGPIPASELFF

J gene: TRBJ1-3
D gene: -
clone size: -
V gene: TRBV7-6
CDR3 DNA: TGTGCCAGCAGCTTAGGGGGCCGAAGAGGAAACACCATATATTTT
CDR3 protein: CASSLGGRRGNTIYF

J gene: TRBJ1-4
D gene: -
clone size: -
V gene: TRBV7-9
CDR3 DNA: TGTGCCAGCAGCTTACTAGGGGTTGAAAAACTGTTTTTT
CDR3 protein: CASSLLGVEKLFF

J gene: TRBJ2-3
D gene: -
clone size: once
V gene: TRBV6-5
CDR3 DNA: TGTGCCAGCAGTTACTCGGAGAACACAGATACGCAGTATTTT
CDR3 protein: CASSYSENTDTQYF

J gene: TRBJ2-3
D gene: TRBD2
clone size: -
V gene: TRBV5-1
CDR3 DNA: TGCGCCAGCAGACGGACTAGCGGGGGACCCACAGATACGCAGTATTTT
CDR3 protein: CASRRTSGGPTDTQYF

J gene: TRBJ1-1
D gene: -
clone size: -
V gene: TRBV6-5
CDR3 DNA: TGTGCCAGCAGCCCCCCGAGCGGGTCTCCCTTTGAAGCTTTCTTT
CDR3 protein: CASSPPSGSPFEAFF

J gene: TRBJ2-3
D gene: TRBD2
clone size: -
V gene: TRBV2
CDR3 DNA: TGTGCCAGCAGTGGGGAGTGGGGGGGTACGCAGTATTTT
CDR3 protein: CASSGEWGGTQYF

J gene: TRBJ1-4
D gene: TRBD1
clone size: -
V gene: TRBV5-4
CDR3 DNA: TGTGCCAGCAGCTCAACAGGGGCAACTAATGAAAAACTGTTTTTT
CDR3 protein: CASSSTGATNEKLFF

J gene: TRBJ2-1
D gene: TRBD2
clone size: -
V gene: TRBV4-2
CDR3 DNA: TGTGCCAGCAGCCAAGTCCCAGCGGGGGGATCCAATGATCAGTTCTTC
CDR3 protein: CASSQVPAGGSNDQFF

J gene: TRBJ2-6
D gene: TRBD1
clone size: -
V gene: TRBV2
CDR3 DNA: TGTGCCAGCAGTACCAGGGGGAGAGGGGCCAACGTCCTGACTTTC
CDR3 protein: CASSTRGRGANVLTF

J gene: TRBJ1-5
D gene: -
clone size: -
V gene: TRBV28
CDR3 DNA: TGTGCCAGCAGTAACGACAGGAATAGCAATCAGCCCCAGCATTTT
CDR3 protein: CASSNDRNSNQPQHF

J gene: TRBJ2-1
D gene: TRBD1
clone size: -
V gene: TRBV30
CDR3 DNA: TGTGCCTGGAGTGGGACGGGACAGGGCAAGTACAATGAGCAGTTCTTC
CDR3 protein: CAWSGTGQGKYNEQFF

J gene: TRBJ2-1
D gene: TRBD2
clone size: -
V gene: TRBV7-2
CDR3 DNA: TGTGCCAGCAGCTCCCAACTAGCGGGGGGGCTTAAGGCCTACAATGAGCAGTTCTTC
CDR3 protein: CASSSQLAGGLKAYNEQFF